The 29 T cell receptor beta chains below all came from one sample that was sequenced in a study of shared clonotypes between healthy human individuals. Clones were read by immunoSEQ multiplex PCR, and TCRdb kept only the in-frame ones, dropping some. The table has 1,500,000 or so clones, around 98.5% seen once; the top ten hold roughly 0.35%. The material sequenced was naive CD4+ T cells sorted from blood. Subset of the sample: CD45RA+ positively selected. Every receptor here comes from a man aged 25-40 years in good health.

This chain joins TRBV11-2 and TRBJ2-2; possibly TRBD1 or TRBD2 for D (6 bases each). This CDR3 spans 15 amino acids. The germline V gene encodes CDR1 SGHAT and CDR2 FQNNGV. V lost 3 bases and J 3 bases, leaving 11 bases between the germline ends. The CDR3 is CASSFRGLDTGELFF. The CDR3, as DNA: TGTGCCAGCAGCTTTCGGGGGCTGGACACCGGGGAGCTGTTTTTT.

The CDR3 coding sequence is TGCGCCAGCAGCTTGAGTAGTAGCGGGAGATTTAGGGAGCTGTTTTTT. Its translation: CASSLSSSGRFRELFF. The chain uses TRBV5-1 and TRBJ2-2; 9 positions agree with TRBD2. The CDR3 has 16 amino acids. Trimming at V came to 1 base and at J to 9 bases, leaving 10 bases not matched to a gene. Germline assignment: CDR1 SGHRS and CDR2 YFSETQ.

J is TRBJ2-7 and V is TRBV5-6; 8 bases fit TRBD1. From germline, CDR1 is SGHDT and CDR2 YYEEEE. Germline trimming cut 5 bases from V and 0 bases from J; bases unmatched to any gene: 4. This CDR3 contains 14 residues. The CDR3 region is CASRPGTGSYEQYF. The CDR3 bases are TGTGCCAGCAGACCGGGGACAGGCTCCTACGAGCAGTACTTC.

This chain joins TRBV5-6 and TRBJ2-5; maybe TRBD1 (5 bases). Looked up from germline, CDR1 is SGHDT and CDR2 is YYEEEE. V was clipped by 0 bases and J by 3 bases, with 6 bases between them. This CDR3 spans 13 amino acids. The CDR3: CASSLVGEETQYF. The CDR3 DNA is TGTGCCAGCAGCTTGGTAGGGGAAGAGACCCAGTACTTC.

The rearrangement joins TRBV25-1 to TRBJ1-1; a possible D gene is TRBD1 (5 bases). Germline-derived CDR1 and CDR2 are MGHDK and SYGVNS. This CDR3 comprises 14 residues. Trimming pared 2 bases from V and 1 base from J, leaving 8 bases between. CDR3 nucleotide sequence: TGTGCCAGCAGTGAAAGGGGATGGAACACTGAAGCTTTCTTT. It yields the protein CASSERGWNTEAFF.

The V and J genes are TRBV30 and TRBJ2-1, with TRBD2 matching 10 bases. The V gene's germline CDR1 is GTSNPN and CDR2 SVGIG (reference sequence). The CDR3 covers 14 residues. The V gene end was trimmed by 3 bases and the J gene end by 9 bases; junction bases not matched to a gene: 8. CDR3 coding DNA: TGTGCCTGGAGCGAACTAGCGGGACTATTTGAGCAGTTCTTC. Translated: CAWSELAGLFEQFF.

The chain is built from TRBV5-1 and TRBJ2-6; TRBD1 or TRBD2 may be the D gene (5 bases each). CDR1 is SGHRS and CDR2 is YFSETQ in the germline V gene. V was shortened by 0 bases and J by 4 bases, with 11 bases between the two germline ends. The CDR3 extends over 16 amino acids. The chain's CDR3 is CASSLDPGTGANVLTF. CDR3 coding DNA: TGCGCCAGCAGCTTGGACCCCGGGACGGGGGCCAACGTCCTGACTTTC. Filled out from reference TRBV5-1 and TRBJ2-6, the complete variable domain reads KAGVTQTPRYLIKTRGQQVTLSCSPISGHRSVSWYQQTPGQGLQFLFEYFSETQRNKGNFPGRFSGRQFSNSRSEMNVSTLELGDSALYLCASSLDPGTGANVLTFGAGSRLTVL.

The chain has TRBV28 and TRBJ2-1; maybe TRBD1 (5 bases). The CDR3 contains 16 residues. Trimming left V 7 bases short and J 6 bases short, with 22 bases between. CDR1 and CDR2 from the germline V gene are MDHEN and SYDVKM. As DNA, the CDR3 is TGTGCCAGCACCTCCTTGGGTAGCTTTAGGGGCAATGAGCAGTTCTTC. It translates to CASTSLGSFRGNEQFF. Variable domain in full (rest from reference TRBV28 and TRBJ2-1): DVKVTQSSRYLVKRTGEKVFLECVQDMDHENMFWYRQDPGLGLRLIYFSYDVKMKEKGDIPEGYSVSREKKERFSLILESASTNQTSMYLCASTSLGSFRGNEQFFGPGTRLTVL.

The CDR3 protein is CASSLESLTREQYF. The CDR3 DNA follows: TGTGCCAGCAGCTTGGAGAGTCTAACGCGCGAGCAGTACTTC. The chain combines TRBV5-5 with TRBJ2-7; no firm D call. This CDR3 has 14 residues. From germline, CDR1 is SGHKS and CDR2 YYEKEE (reference sequence). V was trimmed by 0 bases and J by 6 bases, leaving 13 bases between them.

In this sample, this clone turned up once. This chain uses TRBV7-9 with TRBJ2-7, with 10 bases aligning to TRBD1. Trimming cost V 5 bases and J 4 bases; bases outside gene matches: 5. Germline CDR1 and CDR2: SEHNR and FQNEAQ (reference sequence). CDR3 size: 14 residues. CDR3 DNA: TGTGCCAGCAGCCACGACAGGGGGCGGTACGAGCAGTACTTC. Protein sequence: CASSHDRGRYEQYF. Looking up the rest from reference TRBV7-9 and TRBJ2-7 gives the full variable domain: DTGVSQNPRHKITKRGQNVTFRCDPISEHNRLYWYRQTLGQGPEFLTYFQNEAQLEKSRLLSDRFSAERPKGSFSTLEIQRTEQGDSAMYLCASSHDRGRYEQYFGPGTRLTVT.

This rearrangement joins TRBV6-5 to TRBJ1-5; D is ambiguous. Trimming took off 4 bases at V and 8 bases at J, with 9 bases between the two ends. This CDR3 is built from 12 residues. The germline gives CDR1 MNHEY, CDR2 SVGAGI. The CDR3 region is CASSSSIEPQHF. CDR3 coding DNA: TGTGCCAGCAGTTCCTCTATTGAGCCCCAGCATTTT.

The chain couples TRBV6-6 to TRBJ2-3, with TRBD1 matching over 7 bases. This CDR3 region has 16 residues. Germline assignment: CDR1 MNHNY and CDR2 SVGAGI (reference sequence). Trimming took 4 bases from V and 2 from J; bases not matched to a gene: 9. The CDR3, as DNA: TGTGCCAGCAGTTTGATGCCGGGACAGTACACAGATACGCAGTATTTT. Its translation is CASSLMPGQYTDTQYF.

V usage is TRBV7-9 and J usage is TRBJ2-7; 10 bases are a match to TRBD2. After removal of 5 bases from V and 2 bases from J, the junction contained 9 bases not matched to a gene. Germline V gives CDR1 SEHNR, CDR2 FQNEAQ (reference sequence). The CDR3 loop spans 16 amino acids. The CDR3 region has the DNA TGTGCCAGCAGCCTATCGATGGGACTAGCGACCTACGAGCAGTACTTC. Translating it yields CASSLSMGLATYEQYF. The whole variable domain, remainder taken from reference TRBV7-9 and TRBJ2-7, is DTGVSQNPRHKITKRGQNVTFRCDPISEHNRLYWYRQTLGQGPEFLTYFQNEAQLEKSRLLSDRFSAERPKGSFSTLEIQRTEQGDSAMYLCASSLSMGLATYEQYFGPGTRLTVT.

J is TRBJ2-5 and V is TRBV11-2; D might be TRBD1 (5 bases). Trimming pared 1 base from V and 2 bases from J, leaving 11 bases between. Germline V gene lookup returns CDR1 SGHAT and CDR2 FQNNGV. This CDR3 has 15 amino acids. CDR3 nucleotide sequence: TGTGCCAGCAGCTTAGGGACAAGTAGACAAGAGACCCAGTACTTC. This translates into CASSLGTSRQETQYF. Full variable domain (missing parts from reference TRBV11-2 and TRBJ2-5): EAGVAQSPRYKIIEKRQSVAFWCNPISGHATLYWYQQILGQGPKLLIQFQNNGVVDDSQLPKDRFSAERLKGVDSTLKIQPAKLEDSAVYLCASSLGTSRQETQYFGPGTRLLVL.

This chain connects TRBV6-1 to TRBJ2-7; tentative D call: TRBD1 (7 bases). Germline CDR1 is MNHNS and CDR2 is SASEGT. V was cut by 5 bases and J by 4 bases, with 12 bases left in between. The CDR3 sequence is 13 residues long. CDR3 DNA sequence: TGTGCCAGCAGTCGGGGGACAGTTTACGAGCAGTACTTC. It specifies CASSRGTVYEQYF.

This clone was counted a single time. This chain connects TRBV7-2 to TRBJ2-5; TRBD2 matches at 13 bases. CDR3 size: 13 residues. V lost 3 bases and J lost 13; bases outside the gene matches: 5. The V gene's germline CDR1 is SGHTA and CDR2 FQGNSA. The CDR3: CASSFTSGGVGYF. CDR3 in DNA: TGTGCCAGCAGCTTTACTAGCGGGGGGGTCGGGTACTTC.

The gene calls are TRBV10-3 and TRBJ1-4; no clear D gene. This CDR3 spans 14 amino acids. Trimming took off 0 bases at V and 7 bases at J, with 9 bases between the two ends. Per germline, CDR1 ENHRY and CDR2 SYGVKD. The CDR3 coding sequence is TGTGCCATCAGTGAGTCGAGGTCCGGTGAAAAACTGTTTTTT. Translating it yields CAISESRSGEKLFF.

The chain joins TRBV2 to TRBJ2-5; D possibly corresponds to TRBD1 (8 bases). Trimming took 5 bases from V and 5 from J, leaving 12 bases between them. The CDR3 runs 13 residues. Germline loops: CDR1 SNHLY, CDR2 FYNNEI. In DNA form, the CDR3 reads TGTGCCAGCAGTACACAGGGGGGGGAGACCCAGTACTTC. It specifies CASSTQGGETQYF.

The chain combines TRBV5-1 with TRBJ1-5; D is unclear. Trimming stripped 2 bases from V and 5 bases from J, with 8 bases between. There are 13 residues in the CDR3. CDR1 is SGHRS, CDR2 YFSETQ, per germline. The CDR3 nucleotides are TGCGCCAGCAGCTTTTACGGAGATCAGCCCCAGCATTTT. This encodes CASSFYGDQPQHF. The full variable domain, its missing parts supplied by reference TRBV5-1 and TRBJ1-5, is KAGVTQTPRYLIKTRGQQVTLSCSPISGHRSVSWYQQTPGQGLQFLFEYFSETQRNKGNFPGRFSGRQFSNSRSEMNVSTLELGDSALYLCASSFYGDQPQHFGDGTRLSIL.

To note about this clone: One junction end disagrees with the germline gene, perhaps due to a read error. This chain uses TRBV28 with TRBJ2-7; the D gene is possibly TRBD1 (6 bases). Germline assignment: CDR1 MDHEN and CDR2 SYDVKM. This CDR3 is built from 12 residues. The DNA for the CDR3 is TGTGCCAGCAGTAGTTATCAGGGGTCGGTGGGTTTC. Translated, it gives CASSSYQGSVGF.

J is TRBJ1-1 and V is TRBV6-1; D gene ambiguous. The CDR3 sequence is 14 residues long. V gave up 2 bases and J gave up 2 bases, with 9 bases separating them. Germline values: CDR1 MNHNS, CDR2 SASEGT. As DNA, the CDR3 is TGTGCCAGCAGTGAACAGCTACCTAACACTGAAGCTTTCTTT. It codes for CASSEQLPNTEAFF.

In regard to this clone: The junction shows a germline mismatch at one end, possibly a read error. The chain joins TRBV5-1 to TRBJ2-5; the D gene is possibly TRBD2 (7 bases). Per germline, CDR1 SGHRS and CDR2 YFSETQ. The CDR3 is made up of 13 amino acids. The chain's CDR3 is CASSRGGVEAQYF. The CDR3 DNA follows: TGCGCCAGCAGCCGAGGGGGGGTAGAGGCCCAGTACTTC.

The CDR3, as DNA: TGTGCCAGCTCACGTTCACCCACGCGTCTCACCGGGGAGCTGTTTTTT. Its translation: CASSRSPTRLTGELFF. The gene calls are TRBV18 and TRBJ2-2; D unclear. The germline gives CDR1 KGHSH, CDR2 LQKENI. V was pared by 4 bases and J by 4 bases, with 16 bases between. The CDR3 length is 16 residues.

The rearrangement joins TRBV11-2 to TRBJ2-7; D not certain. Trimming left V 8 bases short and J 2 bases short, with 16 bases between. This CDR3 comprises 14 residues. CDR1 SGHAT and CDR2 FQNNGV come from the germline V gene. The CDR3 DNA follows: TGTGCCAGCCTGGGTCTGAAAACCCCCTACGAGCAGTACTTC. Translated, it gives CASLGLKTPYEQYF.

The chain uses TRBV30 and TRBJ2-2; unclear D gene. V gave up 1 base and J gave up 5 bases, with 8 bases separating them. The length of the CDR3 is 13 residues. Germline CDR1 is GTSNPN and CDR2 is SVGIG (reference sequence). The CDR3 coding sequence is TGTGCCTGGAGTGCTGGTTTTACCGGGGAGCTGTTTTTT. This gives the protein CAWSAGFTGELFF. The full variable domain, completed using reference TRBV30 and TRBJ2-2, is SQTIHQWPATLVQPVGSPLSLECTVEGTSNPNLYWYRQAAGRGLQLLFYSVGIGQISSEVPQNLSASRPQDRQFILSSKKLLLSDSGFYLCAWSAGFTGELFFGEGSRLTVL.

The chain has TRBV25-1 and TRBJ2-3; D perhaps matches TRBD1 (5 bases). Germline V gene lookup returns CDR1 MGHDK and CDR2 SYGVNS. The CDR3 contains 14 residues. The V and J ends lost 5 bases and 2 bases respectively, with 11 bases between them. CDR3 DNA sequence: TGTGCCAGCAGTCTAAGACAGTTCACAGATACGCAGTATTTT. Translating gives CASSLRQFTDTQYF.

This sequence joins TRBV5-1 and TRBJ2-7; a possible D gene is TRBD1 (6 bases). V was trimmed by 0 bases and J by 1 base, leaving 11 bases between them. This CDR3 contains 15 residues. CDR1 is SGHRS, CDR2 YFSETQ, per germline. CDR3 amino acids: CASSLARTVSYEQYF. CDR3 DNA: TGCGCCAGCAGCTTGGCTAGGACAGTTTCCTACGAGCAGTACTTC.

The chain carries TRBV28 and TRBJ2-7; 9 bases fit TRBD1. Germline lookup yields CDR1 MDHEN and CDR2 SYDVKM. This CDR3 is 15 amino acids long. Germline trimming cut 4 bases from V and 3 bases from J; bases unmatched to any gene: 7. The CDR3 spells CASSSPGQGSYEQYF. The CDR3 bases are TGTGCCAGCAGTTCCCCGGGACAGGGAAGCTACGAGCAGTACTTC.

This chain connects TRBV5-4 to TRBJ2-5; D is unclear. The CDR3 totals 14 residues. Germline V CDR1 and CDR2: SGHNT, YYREEE (reference sequence). The V end was cut by 3 bases, the J end by 3 bases, with 12 bases between. The chain's CDR3 is CASSSARREETQYF. The CDR3 nucleotides are TGTGCCAGCAGCTCAGCTCGAAGGGAAGAGACCCAGTACTTC.